The 3 T cell receptor beta chains reported below all come from one sample, sequenced in a study of CD8 T cells in Susac syndrome. RNA totalling roughly 0.45 to 1 ug underwent reverse transcription with random hexamers. TCRdb used MiXCR to reprocess the immunoSEQ multiplex PCR reads, holding one entry per CDR3 protein. The data show some 150,000 distinct CDR3 sequences, just under 95% seen once. Input material: CD8+ T cells from PBMCs. The source is a human donor with multiple sclerosis.

In this sample, this clonotype turned up once. The chain recombines TRBV27 with TRBJ2-7, with 8 bases that match TRBD1. The CDR3 runs to 15 residues. V lost 2 bases, J lost 4 bases, and 7 bases stayed unmatched. Per the germline V gene, CDR1 is MNHEY and CDR2 is SMNVEV (reference sequence). CDR3 residues: CASSLTQGATYEQYF. CDR3 bases: TGTGCCAGCAGTTTAACGCAGGGGGCGACATACGAGCAGTACTTC.

The chain links TRBV14 to TRBJ2-7, with D maybe TRBD1 (5 bases). V lost 1 base to trimming and J lost 9 bases, with 13 bases between them. The germline gives CDR1 SGHDN, CDR2 FVKESK. The CDR3 loop spans 13 amino acids. The CDR3 region has the DNA TGTGCCAGCAGCCAAGTGGCAGGGTTCGCGCAGTACTTC. This encodes CASSQVAGFAQYF.

V and J are TRBV3-1 and TRBJ1-1; unclear D gene. This CDR3 is 18 amino acids long. In germline, CDR1 is LGHDT, CDR2 YNNKEL (reference sequence). With 0 bases removed from V and 0 bases from J, the gap between germline ends came to 17 bases. The CDR3 sequence is CASSQDQESGSLNTEAFF. Written as DNA, the CDR3 is TGTGCCAGCAGCCAAGATCAGGAGTCGGGCAGCTTGAACACTGAAGCTTTCTTT.